This T cell receptor beta chain was profiled in a study of blood T cell repertoires in COVID-19. The protocol was immunoSEQ multiplex PCR, while the TCRdb copy is restricted to in-frame clones and leaves out a portion. The table lists more than 300,000 clones, around 86% of them singletons. The source of this sequence is a woman between 50 and 59 years old with COVID-19, enrolled during active disease. The sample taken for sequencing was peripheral blood.

In nucleotides, the CDR3 is TGTGCCAGCAGTACTGGGACAGGCCTGAACACTGAAGCTTTCTTT. Its protein is CASSTGTGLNTEAFF. This chain connects TRBV6-5 to TRBJ1-1; TRBD1 matches at 8 bases. CDR1 and CDR2 (germline): MNHEY, SVGAGI. V lost 5 bases, J lost 0 bases, and 5 bases stayed unmatched. There are 15 residues in the CDR3.